Presented here are 7 T cell receptor beta chains from one specimen sequenced in a study of shared clonotypes between healthy human individuals. Sequenced by immunoSEQ multiplex PCR; TCRdb stores in-frame clones only, minus some. This sample has some 500,000 clones, with around 79% found just once. Sequenced: PBMCs. These receptors all stem from a woman aged 40 to 49 in good health. Some clones in this sample may be carry-over from other donors' samples.

This clone was seen just once. The gene calls are TRBV6-1 and TRBJ1-2, with 7 bases identical to TRBD1. This CDR3 contains 15 residues. Germline V gene data show CDR1 as MNHNS and CDR2 as SASEGT. V was pared by 1 base and J by 3 bases, with 5 bases of the junction left unmatched. CDR3: CASSEGPGGDYGYTF. The CDR3 DNA reads as TGTGCCAGCAGTGAAGGGCCAGGGGGAGACTATGGCTACACCTTC.

This rearrangement joins TRBV2 to TRBJ2-3; TRBD1 agrees at 8 bases. There are 12 residues in the CDR3. Germline CDR1 and CDR2: SNHLY and FYNNEI. J gave up 5 bases and V 7 bases, and 2 bases lay outside the gene matches. The CDR3 sequence is CASTTGVDTQYF. CDR3 coding DNA: TGTGCCAGCACGACAGGGGTAGATACGCAGTATTTT.

The chain has TRBV2 and TRBJ2-6; 11 nucleotides line up with TRBD2. The CDR3 contains 19 residues. Germline V gene lookup returns CDR1 SNHLY and CDR2 FYNNEI. Trimming cost V 2 bases and J 2 bases; bases outside gene matches: 8. The chain's CDR3 is CASSEFIGLAGTGANVLTF. The CDR3 nucleotides read TGTGCCAGCAGTGAATTTATAGGACTAGCGGGTACTGGGGCCAACGTCCTGACTTTC. The complete variable domain, with remaining parts taken from reference TRBV2 and TRBJ2-6, reads EPEVTQTPSHQVTQMGQEVILRCVPISNHLYFYWYRQILGQKVEFLVSFYNNEISEKSEIFDDQFSVERPDGSNFTLKIRSTKLEDSAMYFCASSEFIGLAGTGANVLTFGAGSRLTVL.

This chain connects TRBV5-1 to TRBJ2-2; D is unresolved. CDR1 is SGHRS and CDR2 is YFSETQ in the germline V gene. The CDR3 runs to 18 residues. V was clipped by 0 bases and J by 3 bases, with 18 bases between them. For the CDR3, the DNA is TGCGCCAGCAGCTTGGCGATACGGCCGGGTATAGACACCGGGGAGCTGTTTTTT. This codes for CASSLAIRPGIDTGELFF.

This sequence joins TRBV11-3 and TRBJ2-5, with a possible D match to TRBD1 (6 bases). With 3 bases removed from V and 0 bases from J, the gap between germline ends came to 11 bases. The CDR3 extends over 15 amino acids. Germline CDR1 reads SGHNT; CDR2 reads YENEEA. The CDR3 DNA follows: TGTGCCAGCAGCTTGGGGGCAGGGAACCAAGAGACCCAGTACTTC. Protein product: CASSLGAGNQETQYF.

CDR3 sequence (DNA): TGTGCCAGCAGCTTAGAGACCACGCAGTACTTC. It is translated as CASSLETTQYF. The rearrangement links TRBV7-2 to TRBJ2-7, with D unclear. Germline CDR1 and CDR2: SGHTA and FQGNSA. V was clipped by 1 base and J by 9 bases, with 7 bases between them. The CDR3 has 11 amino acids.

The sample holds one count of this clone. The chain carries TRBV5-4 and TRBJ1-2; D is undetermined. The CDR3 has 12 amino acids. Germline assignment: CDR1 SGHNT and CDR2 YYREEE (reference sequence). V was cut by 4 bases and J by 7 bases, with 11 bases left in between. CDR3 loop: CASSEHLGGYTF. Written as DNA, the CDR3 is TGTGCCAGCAGCGAACATCTTGGTGGCTACACCTTC.